This T cell receptor beta chain was sequenced in a study of T-cell reconstitution after alpha-beta-depleted transplantation in children. Unique molecular identifiers were incorporated when the TCRbeta library was constructed. TCRdb passed the PCR reads through MiXCR, listing each CDR3 protein once. In the table there are under 150,000 distinct CDR3 sequences, roughly 10% of which are singletons. Trimming removed 0 bases at V and 2 bases at J, with 11 bases between. CDR3 length: 15 amino acids. Germline assignment: CDR1 SGHRS and CDR2 YFSETQ. The chain employs TRBV5-1 and TRBJ2-5; D assignment may be TRBD1 or TRBD2 (6 bases each). The material was PBMCs, mostly from graft donor cells, obtained 180 days after TCRalphabeta/CD19-depleted stem cell transplant. This sequence was found in a girl less than two years old who had a stem cell transplant for combined immunodeficiency, so the T cells may come from the graft donor. The DNA for the CDR3 is TGCGCCAGCAGCTTGGTGGGGGGCGGTCAAGAGACCCAGTACTTC. Encoded protein: CASSLVGGGQETQYF.